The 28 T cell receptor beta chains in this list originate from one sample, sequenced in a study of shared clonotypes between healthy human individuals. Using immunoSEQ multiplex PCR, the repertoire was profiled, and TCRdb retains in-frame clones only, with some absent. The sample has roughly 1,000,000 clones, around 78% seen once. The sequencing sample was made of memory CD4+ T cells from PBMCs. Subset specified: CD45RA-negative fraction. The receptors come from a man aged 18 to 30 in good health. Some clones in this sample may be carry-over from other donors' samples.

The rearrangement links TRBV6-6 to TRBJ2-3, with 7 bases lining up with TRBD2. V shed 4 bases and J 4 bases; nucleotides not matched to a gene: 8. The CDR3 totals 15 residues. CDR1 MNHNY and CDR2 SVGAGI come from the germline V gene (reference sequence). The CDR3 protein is CASSSRNGGADTQYF. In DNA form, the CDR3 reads TGTGCCAGCAGTTCCCGCAATGGGGGGGCAGATACGCAGTATTTT.

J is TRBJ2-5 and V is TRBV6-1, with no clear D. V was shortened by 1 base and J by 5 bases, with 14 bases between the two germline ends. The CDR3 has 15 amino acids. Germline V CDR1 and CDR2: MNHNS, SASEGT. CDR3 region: CASSEVSAGAETQYF. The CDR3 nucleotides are TGTGCCAGCAGTGAAGTTTCAGCCGGCGCCGAGACCCAGTACTTC.

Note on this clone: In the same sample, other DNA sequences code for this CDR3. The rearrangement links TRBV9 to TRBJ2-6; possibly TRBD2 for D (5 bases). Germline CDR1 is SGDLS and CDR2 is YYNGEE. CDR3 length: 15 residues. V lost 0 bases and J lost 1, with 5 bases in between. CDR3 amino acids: CASSVGGSGANVLTF. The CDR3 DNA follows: TGTGCCAGCAGCGTAGGAGGGTCTGGGGCCAACGTCCTGACTTTC.

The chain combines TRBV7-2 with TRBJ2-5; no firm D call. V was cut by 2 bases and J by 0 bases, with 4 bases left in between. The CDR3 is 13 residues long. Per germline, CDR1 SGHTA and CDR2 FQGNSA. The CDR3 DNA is TGTGCCAGCAGCTTACGGGACCAAGAGACCCAGTACTTC. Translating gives CASSLRDQETQYF.

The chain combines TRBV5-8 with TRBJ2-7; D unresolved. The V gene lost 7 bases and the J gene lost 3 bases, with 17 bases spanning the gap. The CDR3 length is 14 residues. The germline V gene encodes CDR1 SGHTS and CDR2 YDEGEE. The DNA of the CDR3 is TGTGCCAGCCCCGTGGCAGCCCGGTACTACGAGCAGTACTTC. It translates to CASPVAARYYEQYF.

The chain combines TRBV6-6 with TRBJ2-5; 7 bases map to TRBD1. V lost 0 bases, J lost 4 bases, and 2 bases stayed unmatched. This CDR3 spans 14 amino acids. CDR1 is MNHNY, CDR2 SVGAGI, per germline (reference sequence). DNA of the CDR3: TGTGCCAGCAGTTACTCGGGACAGTTAGAGACCCAGTACTTC. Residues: CASSYSGQLETQYF.

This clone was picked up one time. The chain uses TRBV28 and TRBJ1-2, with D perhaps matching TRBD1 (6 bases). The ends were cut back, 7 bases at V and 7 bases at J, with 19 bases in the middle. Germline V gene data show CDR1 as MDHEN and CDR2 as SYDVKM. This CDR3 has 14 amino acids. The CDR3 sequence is CASTQYGGSGGYTF. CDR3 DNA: TGTGCCAGCACTCAATACGGGGGCTCGGGTGGCTACACCTTC.

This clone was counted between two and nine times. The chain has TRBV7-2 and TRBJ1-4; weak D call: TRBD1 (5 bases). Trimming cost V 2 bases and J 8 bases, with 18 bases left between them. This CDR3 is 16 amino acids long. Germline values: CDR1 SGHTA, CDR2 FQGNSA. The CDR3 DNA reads TGTGCCAGCAGCTTATCGAGCAGGGCGGGGGGAGAAAAACTGTTTTTT. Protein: CASSLSSRAGGEKLFF.

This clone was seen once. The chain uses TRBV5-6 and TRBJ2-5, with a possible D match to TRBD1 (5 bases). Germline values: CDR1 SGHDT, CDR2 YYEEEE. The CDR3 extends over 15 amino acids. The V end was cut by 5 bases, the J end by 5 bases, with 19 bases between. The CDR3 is CASSPIRARWETQYF. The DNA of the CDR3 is TGTGCCAGCAGTCCCATCAGGGCCCGGTGGGAGACCCAGTACTTC.

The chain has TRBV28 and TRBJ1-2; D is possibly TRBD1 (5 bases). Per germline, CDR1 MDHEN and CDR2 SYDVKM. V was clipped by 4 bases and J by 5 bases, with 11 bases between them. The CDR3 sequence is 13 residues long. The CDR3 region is CASSSLGVYGYTF. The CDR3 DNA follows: TGTGCCAGCAGTTCGCTGGGGGTTTATGGCTACACCTTC.

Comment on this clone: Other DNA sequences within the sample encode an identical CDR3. The CDR3 DNA reads TGCAGCGTTGGTAGGGCGGGAGAAAAACTGTTTTTT. Amino acids: CSVGRAGEKLFF. The chain has TRBV29-1 and TRBJ1-4; no firm D call. This CDR3 region has 12 residues. Germline assignment: CDR1 SQVTM and CDR2 ANQGSEA. V dropped 4 bases and J dropped 8 bases, with 11 bases sitting between them.

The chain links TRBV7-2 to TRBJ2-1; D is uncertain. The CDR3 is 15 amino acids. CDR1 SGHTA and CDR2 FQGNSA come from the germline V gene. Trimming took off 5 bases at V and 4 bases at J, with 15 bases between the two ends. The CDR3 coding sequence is TGTGCCAGCAGCCCGCTAGACTTCCCTTACAATGAGCAGTTCTTC. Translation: CASSPLDFPYNEQFF.

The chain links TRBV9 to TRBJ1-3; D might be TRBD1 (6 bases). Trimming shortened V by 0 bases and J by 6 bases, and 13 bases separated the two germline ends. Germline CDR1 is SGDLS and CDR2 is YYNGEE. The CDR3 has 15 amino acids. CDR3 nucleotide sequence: TGTGCCAGCAGCGTAGCGGACAGACTAGCAAACACCATATATTTT. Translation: CASSVADRLANTIYF.

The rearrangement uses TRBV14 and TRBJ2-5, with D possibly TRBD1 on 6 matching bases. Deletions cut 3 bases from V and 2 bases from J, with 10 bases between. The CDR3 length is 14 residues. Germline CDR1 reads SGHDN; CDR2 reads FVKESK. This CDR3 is CASSHMGQQETQYF. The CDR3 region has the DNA TGTGCCAGCAGCCACATGGGACAACAAGAGACCCAGTACTTC. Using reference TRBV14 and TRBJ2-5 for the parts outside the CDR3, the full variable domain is EAGVTQFPSHSVIEKGQTVTLRCDPISGHDNLYWYRRVMGKEIKFLLHFVKESKQDESGMPNNRFLAERTGGTYSTLKVQPAELEDSGVYFCASSHMGQQETQYFGPGTRLLVL.

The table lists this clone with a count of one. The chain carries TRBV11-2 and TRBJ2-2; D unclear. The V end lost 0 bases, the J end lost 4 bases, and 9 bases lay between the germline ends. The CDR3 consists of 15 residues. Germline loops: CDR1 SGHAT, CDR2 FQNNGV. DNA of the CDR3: TGTGCCAGCAGCTTAGATCCTAAGGCCACCGGGGAGCTGTTTTTT. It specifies CASSLDPKATGELFF.

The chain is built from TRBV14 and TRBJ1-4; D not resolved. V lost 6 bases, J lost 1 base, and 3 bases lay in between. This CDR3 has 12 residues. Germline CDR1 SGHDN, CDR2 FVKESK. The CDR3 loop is CASRKTNEKLFF. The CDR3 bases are TGTGCCAGCAGGAAAACTAATGAAAAACTGTTTTTT.

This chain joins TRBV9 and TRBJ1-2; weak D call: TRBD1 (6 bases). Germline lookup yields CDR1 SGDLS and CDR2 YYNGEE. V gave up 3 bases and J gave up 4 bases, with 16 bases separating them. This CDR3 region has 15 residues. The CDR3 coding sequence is TGTGCCAGCAGCGCCGGGGGGCCCAGTGGCTATGGCTACACCTTC. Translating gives CASSAGGPSGYGYTF.

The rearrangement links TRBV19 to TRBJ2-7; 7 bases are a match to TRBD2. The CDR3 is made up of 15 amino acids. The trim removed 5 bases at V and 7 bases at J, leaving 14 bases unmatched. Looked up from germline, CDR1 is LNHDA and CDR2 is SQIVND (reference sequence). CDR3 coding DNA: TGTGCCAGTAGTTACGGGGGGACGGTCCTCGGGGAGCAGTACTTC. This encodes CASSYGGTVLGEQYF.

This CDR3 reads CASSEVAGVGDEQFF. For the CDR3, the DNA is TGTGCCAGCAGTGAAGTAGCGGGAGTAGGCGATGAGCAGTTCTTC. The rearrangement links TRBV2 to TRBJ2-1, with TRBD2 matching 9 bases. CDR1 is SNHLY, CDR2 FYNNEI, per germline. This CDR3 has 15 amino acids. Trimming removed 1 base from V and 8 bases from J; junction bases left unmatched: 6.

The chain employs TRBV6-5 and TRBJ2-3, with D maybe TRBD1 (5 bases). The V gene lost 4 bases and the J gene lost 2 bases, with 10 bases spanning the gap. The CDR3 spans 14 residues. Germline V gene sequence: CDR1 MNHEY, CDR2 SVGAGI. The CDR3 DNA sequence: TGTGCCAGCAGTTTCGACAGAAACACAGATACGCAGTATTTT. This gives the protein CASSFDRNTDTQYF.

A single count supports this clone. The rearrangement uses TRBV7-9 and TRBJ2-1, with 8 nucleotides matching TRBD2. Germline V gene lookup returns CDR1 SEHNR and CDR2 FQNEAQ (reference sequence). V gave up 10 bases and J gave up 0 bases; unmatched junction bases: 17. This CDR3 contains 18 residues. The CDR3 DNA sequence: TGTGCCACTCCAATTCTAGCGGGCCCGGAGAGCTCCTACAATGAGCAGTTCTTC. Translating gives CATPILAGPESSYNEQFF.

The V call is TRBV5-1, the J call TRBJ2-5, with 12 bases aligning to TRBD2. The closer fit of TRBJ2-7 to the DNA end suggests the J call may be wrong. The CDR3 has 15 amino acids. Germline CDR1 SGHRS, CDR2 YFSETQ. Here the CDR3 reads CASSPGLAGPYEQYF. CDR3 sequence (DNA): TGCGCCAGCAGTCCTGGACTAGCGGGGCCCTACGAGCAGTACTTC.

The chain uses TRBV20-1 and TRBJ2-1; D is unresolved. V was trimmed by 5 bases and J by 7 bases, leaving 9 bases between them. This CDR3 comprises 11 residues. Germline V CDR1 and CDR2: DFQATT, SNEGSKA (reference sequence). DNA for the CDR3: TGCAGTGCTCCGCGGCCTAATGAGCAGTTCTTC. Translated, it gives CSAPRPNEQFF.

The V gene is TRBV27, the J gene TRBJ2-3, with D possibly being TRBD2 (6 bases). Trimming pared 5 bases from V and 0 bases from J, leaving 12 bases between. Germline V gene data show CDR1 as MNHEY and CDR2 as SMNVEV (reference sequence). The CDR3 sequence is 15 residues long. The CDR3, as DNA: TGTGCCAGCAGTCCCGGGCGGGGTAGCACAGATACGCAGTATTTT. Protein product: CASSPGRGSTDTQYF.

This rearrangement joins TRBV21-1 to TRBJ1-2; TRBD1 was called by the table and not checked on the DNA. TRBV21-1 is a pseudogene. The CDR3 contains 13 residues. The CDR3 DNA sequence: TGTGCCAGCAGGGGACAGGGAAGAGATGGCTACACCTTC. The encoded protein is CASRGQGRDGYTF.

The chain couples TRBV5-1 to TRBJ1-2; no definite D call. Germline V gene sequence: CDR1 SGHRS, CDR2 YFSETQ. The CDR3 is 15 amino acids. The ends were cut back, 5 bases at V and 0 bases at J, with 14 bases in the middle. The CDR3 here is CASRIFGETNYGYTF. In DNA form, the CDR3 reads TGCGCCAGCAGAATTTTCGGAGAAACTAACTATGGCTACACCTTC.

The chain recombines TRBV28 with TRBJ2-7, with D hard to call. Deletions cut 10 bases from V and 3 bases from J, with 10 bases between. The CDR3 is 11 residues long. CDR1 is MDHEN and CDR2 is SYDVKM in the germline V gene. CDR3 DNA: TGTGCCACCCTGACGGTCTACGAGCAGTACTTC. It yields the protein CATLTVYEQYF.

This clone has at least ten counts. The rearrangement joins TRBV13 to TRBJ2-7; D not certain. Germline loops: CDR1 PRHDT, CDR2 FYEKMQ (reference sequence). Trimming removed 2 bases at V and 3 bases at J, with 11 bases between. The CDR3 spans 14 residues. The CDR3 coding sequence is TGTGCCAGCAGCTTATATGGGTCTCACTACGAGCAGTACTTC. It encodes CASSLYGSHYEQYF.